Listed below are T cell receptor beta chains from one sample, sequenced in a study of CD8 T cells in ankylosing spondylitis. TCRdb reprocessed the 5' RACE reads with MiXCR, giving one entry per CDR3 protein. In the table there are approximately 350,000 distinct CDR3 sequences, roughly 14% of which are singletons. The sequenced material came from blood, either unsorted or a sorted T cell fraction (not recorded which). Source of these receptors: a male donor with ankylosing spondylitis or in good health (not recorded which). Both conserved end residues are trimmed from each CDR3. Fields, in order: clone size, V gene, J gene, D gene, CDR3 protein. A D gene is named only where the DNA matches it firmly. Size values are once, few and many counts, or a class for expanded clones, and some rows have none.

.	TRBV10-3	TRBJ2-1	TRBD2	AIRGITGLAGSSSYNEQF
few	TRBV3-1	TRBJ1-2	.	ASSLKGQNYGYT
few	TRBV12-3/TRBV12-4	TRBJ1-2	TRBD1	ANRGLNYGYT
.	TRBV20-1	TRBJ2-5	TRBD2	SARDFATSGSGETQY
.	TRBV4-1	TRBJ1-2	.	ASSPPEDYGYT
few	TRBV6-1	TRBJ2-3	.	ASSEDDSPSTDTQY
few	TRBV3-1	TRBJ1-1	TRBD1	ASSQGTGDLGTEAF
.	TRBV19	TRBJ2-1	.	ASSSPGLGSHEQF
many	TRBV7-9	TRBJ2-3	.	ASPVTFSSTDTQY
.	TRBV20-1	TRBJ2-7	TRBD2	SARAGTSGNSYEQY
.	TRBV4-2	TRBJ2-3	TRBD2	ASSQGSGRVDTQY
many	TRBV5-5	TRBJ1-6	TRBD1	ASSSRDRDSPLH
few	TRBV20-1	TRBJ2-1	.	SARVPLGSNEQF
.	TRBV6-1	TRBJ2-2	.	ASITRVTGELF
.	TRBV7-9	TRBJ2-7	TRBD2	ASSSTGTKVPQY
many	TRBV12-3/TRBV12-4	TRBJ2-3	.	ASRLRGAGDTQY
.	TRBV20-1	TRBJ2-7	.	SARDTGLLYEQY
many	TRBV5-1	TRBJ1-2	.	ASSLEPYGYT
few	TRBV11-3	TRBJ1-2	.	ASGRDGALVTT
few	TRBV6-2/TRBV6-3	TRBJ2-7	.	ASSPRLLSYEQY
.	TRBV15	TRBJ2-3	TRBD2	ATSRARLAGGGDTQY
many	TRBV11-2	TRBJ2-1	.	ASSLGTDYNEQF
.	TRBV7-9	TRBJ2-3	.	ASSTPTATDTQY
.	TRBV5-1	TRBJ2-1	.	ASSLTGPGDEQF
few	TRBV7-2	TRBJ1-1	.	ASSLESGRTEAF
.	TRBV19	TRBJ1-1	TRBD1	ASSSGTGSAEAF
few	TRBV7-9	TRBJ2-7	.	ASSGPVSSYEQY
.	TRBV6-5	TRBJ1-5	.	ASSYTRTNQPQH
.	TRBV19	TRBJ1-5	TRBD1	ASSGRTGDQPQH
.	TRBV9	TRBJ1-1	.	ASSQAGGAEHLRTEAF
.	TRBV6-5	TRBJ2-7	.	ASSYSRDGGQY
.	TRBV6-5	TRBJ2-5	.	ASSLRDKETQY
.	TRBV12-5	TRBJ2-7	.	ASGLAQGPGSYEQY
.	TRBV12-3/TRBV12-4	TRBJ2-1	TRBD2	ASSLGSGRAGNEQF
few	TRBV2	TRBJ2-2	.	ASFRGDTGELF
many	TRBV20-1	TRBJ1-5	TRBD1	SAPAGDRASNQPQH
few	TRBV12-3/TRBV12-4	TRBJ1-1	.	ASVRVQTEAF
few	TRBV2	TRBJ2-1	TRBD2	ASSREELYNEQF
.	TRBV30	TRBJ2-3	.	AWIRPESTDTQY
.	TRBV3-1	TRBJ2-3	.	ASGADTQY
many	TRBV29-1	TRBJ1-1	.	SVTQRGQAF
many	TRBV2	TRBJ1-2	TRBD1	ASRAGTDYGYT
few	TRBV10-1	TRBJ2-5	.	ASSESGFETQY
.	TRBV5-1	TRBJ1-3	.	ASSFELGNTIY
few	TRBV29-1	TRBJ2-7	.	SVERDGSYEQY
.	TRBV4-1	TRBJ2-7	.	ASSQGAFGDYEQY